A single sample is the source of the 9 T cell receptor beta chains below, sequenced in a study of regulatory T cells in long-lasting Graves disease. Stated time point: newly diagnosed GD, antithyroid drugs for less than 3 months. After RNA was extracted from PBMCs, the TCR library was made from it. For TCR beta, libraries came from iRepertoire HTBI primers and Arm-PCR of CDR3 regions. TCRdb processed the multiplex PCR reads anew with MiXCR; each CDR3 protein has one entry. The data show about 620,000 distinct CDR3 sequences, roughly 15% seen once. The same data also went into a second study, on T cells in Graves' hyperthyroidism and ophthalmopathy.

The sample here was peripheral blood mononuclear cells (PBMCs), taken at new diagnosis, from a patient treated with antithyroid drugs. The receptors originated from a woman between 25 and 40 years old with Graves disease.

This clonotype was observed at least ten times. Written as DNA, the CDR3 is TGTGCCAGCAGCACGAAGGAGACTGAAGCTTTCTTT. It translates to CASSTKETEAFF. The V call is TRBV7-3, the J call TRBJ1-1; no definite D call. The CDR3 length is 12 residues. The ends were cut back, 5 bases at V and 5 bases at J, with 9 bases in the middle. Germline assignment: CDR1 SGHTA and CDR2 FQGTGA.

This clonotype showed up just a few times. The gene calls are TRBV20-1 and TRBJ2-7; a weak D match, TRBD2 (5 bases). V shed 3 bases and J shed 7 bases, with 16 bases lying between them. From germline, CDR1 is DFQATT and CDR2 SNEGSKA (reference sequence). The CDR3 has 13 amino acids. CDR3 amino acids: CSASGYPSGEQYF. The CDR3 coding sequence is TGCAGTGCTAGTGGGTACCCCTCGGGGGAGCAGTACTTC.

About this clonotype: A clone one base away is much larger, so this may be a read error. No conserved phenylalanine or tryptophan ends this CDR3, so it is likely a read error. V usage is TRBV20-1 and J usage is TRBJ1-1; no firm D call. This CDR3 spans 12 amino acids. Per germline, CDR1 DFQATT and CDR2 SNEGSKA (reference sequence). V lost 5 bases, J lost 4 bases, and 11 bases lay in between. As DNA, the CDR3 is TGCAGTGCTGCAAAGGCGTCCACTGAAGCTTTCTCT. Translation: CSAAKASTEAFS.

This clonotype occurred many times. The chain carries TRBV3-1 and TRBJ2-2; 8 positions agree with TRBD1. V shed 0 bases and J 6 bases; nucleotides not matched to a gene: 0. This CDR3 is 14 amino acids long. Per the germline V gene, CDR1 is LGHDT and CDR2 is YNNKEL (reference sequence). In DNA, the CDR3 is TGTGCCAGCAGCCAAGACAGGGGGCCCGGGGAGCTGTTTTTT. Translated, it gives CASSQDRGPGELFF. The full variable domain, completed using reference TRBV3-1 and TRBJ2-2, is DTAVSQTPKYLVTQMGNDKSIKCEQNLGHDTMYWYKQDSKKFLKIMFSYNNKELIINETVPNRFSPKSPDKAHLNLHINSLELGDSAVYFCASSQDRGPGELFFGEGSRLTVL.

This clonotype was seen only a few times. The chain has TRBV20-1 and TRBJ2-5, with 13 positions matching TRBD2. The junction had 6 bases not matched to a gene; V was cut back by 6 bases and J by 5 bases. The CDR3 totals 14 residues. Germline CDR1 DFQATT, CDR2 SNEGSKA (reference sequence). This CDR3 is CSATGLAGEETQYF. The CDR3 nucleotides are TGCAGTGCGACCGGACTAGCGGGAGAGGAGACCCAGTACTTC.

A note on this clonotype: Given a much more abundant clone one base away, this may be a read error. This rearrangement joins TRBV5-6 to TRBJ2-1, with D unresolved. Trimming removed 0 bases from V and 5 bases from J, with 6 bases in between. The CDR3 sequence is 13 residues long. Germline values: CDR1 SGHDT, CDR2 YYEEEE. In DNA, the CDR3 is TGTGCCAGCAGCTTGGGCGATCACAATGAGCAGTTCTTC. Residues: CASSLGDHNEQFF.

The chain joins TRBV14 to TRBJ1-5; maybe TRBD1 (5 bases). Trimming left V 2 bases short and J 7 bases short, with 9 bases between. CDR3 length equals 13 residues. Germline CDR1 is SGHDN and CDR2 is FVKESK. The CDR3 DNA follows: TGTGCCAGCAGCCAACTGGGGGGACAGCCCCAGCATTTT. Its translation is CASSQLGGQPQHF.

The chain uses TRBV3-1 and TRBJ2-1; 7 bases agree with TRBD2. CDR1 is LGHDT, CDR2 YNNKEL, per germline (reference sequence). This CDR3 spans 17 amino acids. The trim removed 1 base at V and 4 bases at J, leaving 10 bases unmatched. The CDR3 bases are TGTGCCAGCAGCCAAGGGGCGCGCGGGAGCTGGTACAATGAGCAGTTCTTC. Its translation is CASSQGARGSWYNEQFF.

There are a few counts of this clonotype. V gene TRBV7-3 combines with J gene TRBJ2-5; 7 bases are shared with TRBD2. From germline, CDR1 is SGHTA and CDR2 FQGTGA. CDR3 length equals 14 residues. J gave up 5 bases and V 4 bases, and 7 bases lay outside the gene matches. CDR3 bases: TGTGCCAGCAGCTACGGCGGGAGTCGGGAGACCCAGTACTTC. It is translated as CASSYGGSRETQYF.